Listed here are 23 T cell receptor beta chains from one sample, sequenced in a study of regulatory T cells in long-lasting Graves disease. Time point specified: persistent/refractory GD, antithyroid drugs over 5 years with positive TRAb. The TCR library used RNA extracted from PBMCs. According to the study, TCR beta libraries were built with iRepertoire HTBI primers and CDR3-region Arm-PCR. TCRdb recomputed calls from the multiplex PCR reads with MiXCR, one row per CDR3 protein. The sample yields 400,000 to 600,000 distinct CDR3 sequences, around a fifth seen once. The input for sequencing was peripheral blood mononuclear cells (PBMCs), taken when the disease was refractory, from a patient treated with antithyroid drugs. These receptors were obtained from a female donor with Graves disease.

Ten or more counts support this clonotype. The chain couples TRBV28 to TRBJ2-2; TRBD2 might be the D (6 bases). Trimming pared 4 bases from V and 5 bases from J, leaving 23 bases between. This CDR3 contains 18 residues. CDR1 is MDHEN and CDR2 is SYDVKM in the germline V gene. CDR3 nucleotide sequence: TGTGCCAGCAGTTCGCTTCTAGGAGGAGGGATGGCGACCGGGGAGCTGTTTTTT. This encodes CASSSLLGGGMATGELFF.

The table lists this clonotype with a few counts. The rearrangement joins TRBV3-1 to TRBJ2-2, with D hard to call. This CDR3 is 15 amino acids long. The germline V gene has CDR1 LGHDT and CDR2 YNNKEL (reference sequence). Trimming stripped 0 bases from V and 1 base from J, with 6 bases between. As DNA, the CDR3 is TGTGCCAGCAGCCAAGATTGGGGGAACACCGGGGAGCTGTTTTTT. Translating gives CASSQDWGNTGELFF. The full variable domain, rest sourced from reference TRBV3-1 and TRBJ2-2, is DTAVSQTPKYLVTQMGNDKSIKCEQNLGHDTMYWYKQDSKKFLKIMFSYNNKELIINETVPNRFSPKSPDKAHLNLHINSLELGDSAVYFCASSQDWGNTGELFFGEGSRLTVL.

Only a few counts were recorded for this clonotype. The chain recombines TRBV19 with TRBJ2-2; the D is unclear. Trimming shortened V by 3 bases and J by 1 base, and 6 bases separated the two germline ends. The CDR3 length is 14 residues. Germline V CDR1 and CDR2: LNHDA, SQIVND (reference sequence). Here the CDR3 reads CASSISLNTGELFF. The CDR3 region has the DNA TGTGCCAGTAGTATTTCCTTGAACACCGGGGAGCTGTTTTTT.

This clonotype was detected a few times. The V call is TRBV4-3, the J call TRBJ2-6, with D maybe TRBD1 (6 bases). The CDR3 runs 17 residues. The V end was cut by 0 bases, the J end by 2 bases, with 11 bases between. CDR1 is LGHNA, CDR2 YSLEER, per germline. CDR3 region: CASSQEVAGAGANVLTF. The CDR3 nucleotides are TGCGCCAGCAGCCAAGAGGTGGCAGGGGCTGGGGCCAACGTCCTGACTTTC.

The chain is built from TRBV9 and TRBJ1-3, with 12 bases aligning to TRBD1. Germline-derived CDR1 and CDR2 are SGDLS and YYNGEE. The V and J ends lost 1 base and 2 bases, in that order; junction bases with no gene match: 10. This CDR3 comprises 19 residues. Written as DNA, the CDR3 is TGTGCCAGCAGCGTAAGTCGGGACAGGGGGCAGTGGACTGGAAACACCATATATTTT. Translating gives CASSVSRDRGQWTGNTIYF.

The rearrangement joins TRBV3-1 to TRBJ1-1, with a possible D match to TRBD1 (5 bases). From germline, CDR1 is LGHDT and CDR2 YNNKEL (reference sequence). The germline V and J ends were trimmed by 0 bases and 5 bases, with 19 bases remaining between them. CDR3 length: 17 residues. The chain's CDR3 is CASSQDLAGNVGTEAFF. Written as DNA, the CDR3 is TGTGCCAGCAGCCAAGACCTGGCAGGGAACGTGGGAACTGAAGCTTTCTTT.

This clonotype showed up many times. This chain links TRBV28 with TRBJ2-7; 8 bases fit TRBD2. The CDR3 loop spans 16 amino acids. V dropped 2 bases and J dropped 3; count of bases not matched to a gene: 9. CDR1 MDHEN and CDR2 SYDVKM come from the germline V gene. This CDR3 is CASSLNGAGVDYEQYF. CDR3 in DNA: TGTGCCAGCAGTTTAAATGGAGCGGGGGTGGACTACGAGCAGTACTTC.

Many counts were recorded for this clonotype. This sequence joins TRBV11-2 and TRBJ2-5, with 10 bases lining up with TRBD2. The CDR3 runs to 13 residues. Germline CDR1 and CDR2: SGHAT and FQNNGV. V lost 10 bases, J lost 2 bases, and 4 bases stayed unmatched. The CDR3: CATRTSGQETQYF. CDR3 nucleotides: TGTGCCACTCGGACTAGCGGACAAGAGACCCAGTACTTC.

This clonotype was observed at least ten times. The chain is built from TRBV7-3 and TRBJ2-7; 12 nucleotides align to TRBD2. V shed 4 bases, J shed 2 bases, and the junction held 3 bases outside the gene matches. The CDR3 totals 15 residues. From germline, CDR1 is SGHTA and CDR2 FQGTGA. This chain's CDR3 is CASSYLAGGPYEQYF. In nucleotides, the CDR3 is TGTGCCAGCAGCTATCTAGCGGGAGGGCCCTACGAGCAGTACTTC.

This chain connects TRBV12-3 or TRBV12-4 to TRBJ1-1, with D uncertain. This CDR3 is built from 13 residues. V lost 5 bases to trimming and J lost 7 bases, with 14 bases between them. CDR3 nucleotides: TGTGCCAGCAGTGAAACCGACACGCTTGAAGCTTTCTTT. Its protein is CASSETDTLEAFF.

The sample holds many counts of this clonotype. The J gene is TRBJ1-1, the V gene TRBV24-1; D is undetermined. CDR1 and CDR2 (germline): KGHDR, SFDVKD. V was trimmed by 11 bases and J by 0 bases, leaving 15 bases between them. CDR3 length: 14 amino acids. As DNA, the CDR3 is TGTGCCATATCGCCGGGAGATGTGAACACTGAAGCTTTCTTT. Its translation: CAISPGDVNTEAFF.

This clonotype was observed at least ten times. This chain links TRBV15 with TRBJ2-5; maybe TRBD1 (6 bases). V shed 1 base and J shed 4 bases, with 10 bases lying between them. CDR3 size: 14 residues. Looked up from germline, CDR1 is LNHNV and CDR2 is YYDKDF (reference sequence). CDR3 nucleotide sequence: TGTGCCACCAGCAGAGGACAGGTCGGAGAGACCCAGTACTTC. Translated, it gives CATSRGQVGETQYF.

The chain is built from TRBV10-3 and TRBJ1-3, with D uncertain. Germline CDR1 ENHRY, CDR2 SYGVKD. Trimming stripped 2 bases from V and 5 bases from J, with 13 bases between. The CDR3 runs to 15 residues. The DNA of the CDR3 is TGTGCCATCAGTGAGAGCCAGGCTCCACGAAACACCATATATTTT. Translated, it gives CAISESQAPRNTIYF.

The V call is TRBV28, the J call TRBJ2-6; unclear D gene. The germline V gene has CDR1 MDHEN and CDR2 SYDVKM. V lost 3 bases and J 3 bases, leaving 6 bases between the germline ends. The CDR3 is 14 amino acids. This CDR3 is CASSFRGGANVLTF. DNA for the CDR3: TGTGCCAGCAGTTTCCGTGGTGGGGCCAACGTCCTGACTTTC.

V is TRBV13 and J is TRBJ2-7; 9 bases map to TRBD2. Germline loops: CDR1 PRHDT, CDR2 FYEKMQ (reference sequence). The CDR3 totals 18 residues. V gave up 2 bases and J gave up 0 bases; unmatched junction bases: 11. The chain's CDR3 is CASSLSPGTSPSSYEQYF. The DNA of the CDR3 is TGTGCCAGCAGCTTATCCCCCGGGACTAGCCCTAGCTCCTACGAGCAGTACTTC. Together with reference TRBV13 and TRBJ2-7, the CDR3 gives the full variable domain: AAGVIQSPRHLIKEKRETATLKCYPIPRHDTVYWYQQGPGQDPQFLISFYEKMQSDKGSIPDRFSAQQFSDYHSELNMSSLELGDSALYFCASSLSPGTSPSSYEQYFGPGTRLTVT.

In this sample, this clonotype turned up many times. The V call is TRBV27, the J call TRBJ1-5; D may be TRBD1 (5 bases). Trimming cost V 6 bases and J 9 bases, with 9 bases left between them. The germline V gene has CDR1 MNHEY and CDR2 SMNVEV (reference sequence). The CDR3 runs to 11 residues. For the CDR3, the DNA is TGTGCCAGCAGGGGGGTCGGGCCCCAGCATTTT. This codes for CASRGVGPQHF.

The chain is built from TRBV4-2 and TRBJ1-1; 12 bases are shared with TRBD1. In germline, CDR1 is LGHNA, CDR2 YNFKEQ. The V gene end was trimmed by 4 bases and the J gene end by 11 bases; junction bases not matched to a gene: 5. CDR3 length: 13 amino acids. CDR3 region: CASSLGQGAVAFF. In DNA, the CDR3 is TGTGCCAGCAGCCTGGGACAGGGGGCCGTGGCTTTCTTT.

A note on this clonotype: The conserved phenylalanine or tryptophan normally closing the CDR3 is absent here, so this likely arose from a read error. The chain links TRBV5-6 to TRBJ1-1; TRBD1 agrees at 8 bases. The germline CDR1 and CDR2 sequences are SGHDT and YYEEEE. The CDR3 totals 12 residues. With 4 bases clipped from V and 9 bases from J, the junction kept 5 bases outside the gene matches. The CDR3 DNA follows: TGTGCCAGCAGCCCGCGACAGGGGAAAGCTTTCCTT. As protein: CASSPRQGKAFL.

This clonotype came up many times. The chain uses TRBV6-1 and TRBJ1-1; the D gene is possibly TRBD1 (5 bases). Germline V CDR1 and CDR2: MNHNS, SASEGT. The CDR3 totals 17 residues. V was pared by 8 bases and J by 1 base, with 23 bases between. As DNA, the CDR3 is TGTGCCAGCTCGGTTGGGTGGGGGGGTGACAAGAACACTGAAGCTTTCTTT. Amino acid sequence: CASSVGWGGDKNTEAFF.

This clonotype was detected ten times or more. V and J are TRBV20-1 and TRBJ2-5, with 8 bases identical to TRBD2. The CDR3 length is 16 residues. Germline trimming cut 3 bases from V and 1 base from J; bases unmatched to any gene: 10. Germline CDR1 is DFQATT and CDR2 is SNEGSKA (reference sequence). The CDR3 nucleotides are TGCAGTGCTAGCCCTGGACTAGCAGAGACCCAAGAGACCCAGTACTTC. The encoded protein is CSASPGLAETQETQYF.

This clonotype has only a few counts. The V and J genes are TRBV28 and TRBJ2-6; the D gene is possibly TRBD1 (6 bases). The V end was cut by 6 bases, the J end by 12 bases, with 18 bases between. The CDR3 is made up of 14 amino acids. Germline V CDR1 and CDR2: MDHEN, SYDVKM. CDR3 region: CASREDRLPSVLTF. CDR3 in DNA: TGTGCCAGCAGGGAAGACAGGCTCCCGAGCGTCCTGACTTTC.

This chain connects TRBV5-1 to TRBJ1-1; no firm D call. The CDR3 consists of 12 residues. CDR1 SGHRS and CDR2 YFSETQ come from the germline V gene. The V end lost 7 bases, the J end lost 4 bases, and 11 bases lay between the germline ends. The CDR3 DNA follows: TGCGCCAGCCTTGCGGAAGGCACTGAAGCTTTCTTT. Its translation is CASLAEGTEAFF.

This clonotype was detected ten times or more. The rearrangement joins TRBV11-2 to TRBJ1-1; D remains ambiguous. Per germline, CDR1 SGHAT and CDR2 FQNNGV. V was pared by 1 base and J by 1 base, with 10 bases between. The CDR3 consists of 15 residues. The chain's CDR3 is CASSLVPVGNTEAFF. In DNA form, the CDR3 reads TGTGCCAGCAGCTTAGTACCCGTGGGGAACACTGAAGCTTTCTTT.